Included here is one T cell receptor beta chain sequence, with context. The specificity of this receptor is unknown. Nothing much larger sits one base from this clone, and base qualities are not available. The library relied on the immunoSEQ multiplex PCR assay. TCRdb took this table from immuneACCESS and kept in-frame rearrangements with V and J called. Such tables lack part of the clones; where checked against another copy, unresolved V genes explain under half of the gap, and the rest is unexplained. The sample records 45,000 to 60,000 clones, 92% of which are singletons. Approximately 0.62% of the sample is in the top ten clones. The data originate from a study of T cell changes during pregnancy in multiple sclerosis (dated by TCRdb to about 2019). About the full investigation: In women with multiple sclerosis, the researchers looked at how the T cell repertoire shifted as pregnancy progressed.

The CDR3 covers 13 residues, taking in both the cysteine and the phenylalanine. The CDR3 DNA has 39 bases and is translated from base 1. As encoded in the germline V gene, CDR1 is SGHRS while CDR2 is YFSETQ. Relative to germline, V is 4 bases shorter and J is 3 bases shorter, with 10 bases between their ends. The receptor was derived from a female donor with multiple sclerosis, enrolled in a pregnancy study. The chain is encoded by TRBV5-1 joined to TRBJ1-2; there is no confident call for the D gene. This specimen was CD4+ T cells from peripheral blood mononuclear cells, taken in the third trimester of pregnancy. The bases read TGCGCCAGCAGCGAGGAGGGATACTATGGCTACACCTTC. It encodes CASSEEGYYGYTF.